The 29 T cell receptor beta chains given below trace back to one sample, sequenced in a study of CD4 T cells in relation to SARS-CoV-2 and coronaviruses. Antigens of these TCRs are unknown. TCRdb's copy holds only in-frame clones and misses some; the assay was immunoSEQ multiplex PCR. The data show about 26,000 clones, more than 60% seen once. Unexposed donor CD4+ T cells date from about 2011-2018, before the COVID-19 pandemic. After less than 11 days of culture, CD4+ T cells were isolated. Sequencing input: CD4+ T cells from PBMCs, cultured in vitro. All receptors come from a human donor in good health.

The V and J genes are TRBV6-5 and TRBJ2-7; the match to TRBD2 covers 11 bases. Trimming removed 6 bases from V and 6 bases from J; junction bases left unmatched: 7. CDR3 length: 14 residues. Germline-derived CDR1 and CDR2 are MNHEY and SVGAGI. CDR3 bases: TGTGCCAGCAGGCTTAGCGGGGGGGCCTCCGAGCAGTACTTC. It codes for CASRLSGGASEQYF.

The chain has TRBV7-2 and TRBJ1-5; D is perhaps TRBD1 (5 bases). The ends were cut back, 5 bases at V and 0 bases at J, with 14 bases in the middle. Per the germline V gene, CDR1 is SGHTA and CDR2 is FQGNSA. The CDR3 has 16 residues. The CDR3 reads CASSAGTTHSNQPQHF. The CDR3 coding sequence is TGTGCCAGCAGCGCGGGGACTACCCATAGCAATCAGCCCCAGCATTTT. Full variable domain (rest looked up from reference TRBV7-2 and TRBJ1-5): GAGVSQSPSNKVTEKGKDVELRCDPISGHTALYWYRQSLGQGLEFLIYFQGNSAPDKSGLPSDRFSAERTGGSVSTLTIQRTQQEDSAVYLCASSAGTTHSNQPQHFGDGTRLSIL.

J is TRBJ2-7 and V is TRBV7-3; perhaps TRBD1 as D (7 bases). The V and J ends lost 1 base and 6 bases respectively, with 13 bases between them. The CDR3 is made up of 14 amino acids. Per the germline V gene, CDR1 is SGHTA and CDR2 is FQGTGA. The chain's CDR3 is CASSLSAGGGEQYF. The CDR3 coding sequence is TGTGCCAGCAGCTTAAGTGCAGGGGGAGGCGAGCAGTACTTC.

The genes are TRBV3-1 (or the pseudogene TRBV3-2) and TRBJ2-2, with TRBD2 matching over 11 bases. The CDR3 has 15 residues. Germline V CDR1 and CDR2: LGHDT, YNNKEL (reference sequence). V was clipped by 3 bases and J by 10 bases; unmatched bases: 7. This chain's CDR3 is CASSHRTSGPTELFF. DNA of the CDR3: TGTGCCAGCAGCCACCGGACTAGCGGGCCTACGGAGCTGTTTTTT.

The chain couples TRBV11-2 to TRBJ1-6; weak D call: TRBD1 (5 bases). The CDR3 has 17 residues. Germline CDR1 reads SGHAT; CDR2 reads FQNNGV. Between the trimmed V and J ends, which lost 2 bases and 1 base, there was a span of 12 bases. The CDR3: CASSLRPGTSYNSPLHF. CDR3 bases: TGTGCCAGCAGCTTACGGCCAGGGACGTCCTATAATTCACCCCTCCACTTT.

The chain employs TRBV6-5 and TRBJ2-3; D might be TRBD1 (6 bases). The germline V and J ends were trimmed by 8 bases and 3 bases, with 18 bases remaining between them. Germline CDR1 reads MNHEY; CDR2 reads SVGAGI. This CDR3 has 15 residues. CDR3 nucleotides: TGTGCCAGCTCCCGGACTCCTAGGGGGACAGATACGCAGTATTTT. Residues: CASSRTPRGTDTQYF.

This clone was seen just once. This chain links TRBV11-2 with TRBJ2-2, with 9 nucleotides matching TRBD2. Looked up from germline, CDR1 is SGHAT and CDR2 is FQNNGV. The junction had 12 bases not matched to a gene; V was cut back by 3 bases and J by 1 base. CDR3 length: 19 amino acids. This CDR3 reads CASSFWGSPAGGNTGELFF. As DNA, the CDR3 is TGTGCCAGCAGCTTTTGGGGTAGCCCAGCGGGAGGGAACACCGGGGAGCTGTTTTTT.

This clone was observed once. The chain uses TRBV7-6 and TRBJ1-4; D perhaps matches TRBD1 (6 bases). This CDR3 contains 17 residues. The germline CDR1 and CDR2 sequences are SGHVS and FNYEAQ. The germline V and J ends were trimmed by 5 bases and 3 bases, with 19 bases remaining between them. The CDR3 spells CASSRRTGLGANEKLFF. The CDR3 DNA is TGTGCCAGCAGCAGACGAACAGGGTTGGGGGCTAATGAAAAACTGTTTTTT.

This clone was found a few times. The genes are TRBV10-1 and TRBJ1-5; D is uncertain. Germline V gene sequence: CDR1 WNHNN, CDR2 SYGVQD (reference sequence). The CDR3 spans 16 residues. V shed 4 bases and J shed 1 base, with 14 bases lying between them. CDR3 coding DNA: TGCGCCAGCAGTGTAACGGGTCGGTACAGCAATCAGCCCCAGCATTTT. Translation: CASSVTGRYSNQPQHF.

The CDR3 sequence is CSARPAYEQFF. Written as DNA, the CDR3 is TGCAGTGCCAGGCCTGCCTATGAGCAGTTCTTC. V and J are TRBV20-1 and TRBJ2-1; D is uncertain. V gave up 6 bases and J gave up 8 bases, with 11 bases separating them. Germline V gene data show CDR1 as DFQATT and CDR2 as SNEGSKA (reference sequence). The length of the CDR3 is 11 residues.

J is TRBJ2-5 and V is TRBV6-5, with a weak D call TRBD2 (6 bases). Germline CDR1 MNHEY, CDR2 SVGAGI. The CDR3 runs to 12 residues. V was shortened by 10 bases and J by 4 bases, with 13 bases between the two germline ends. Here the CDR3 DNA reads TGTGCCACCGGGACTTACCGAGAGACCCAGTACTTC. Its protein is CATGTYRETQYF.

The rearrangement uses TRBV9 and TRBJ2-1, with 7 bases aligning to TRBD1. CDR1 and CDR2 from the germline V gene are SGDLS and YYNGEE. The CDR3 contains 15 residues. The V and J ends lost 1 base and 4 bases, in that order; junction bases with no gene match: 5. As DNA, the CDR3 is TGTGCCAGCAGCGTATTGACAGGGTCATACAATGAGCAGTTCTTC. As protein: CASSVLTGSYNEQFF.

This clone was observed once. V gene TRBV11-3 combines with J gene TRBJ1-1; D perhaps matches TRBD1 (5 bases). Per germline, CDR1 SGHNT and CDR2 YENEEA. The CDR3 spans 13 residues. Trimming pared 4 bases from V and 3 bases from J, leaving 9 bases between. CDR3 sequence: CASSSSRDTEAFF. The CDR3 nucleotides read TGTGCCAGCAGCTCCAGCAGGGACACTGAAGCTTTCTTT.

The V call is TRBV4-1, the J call TRBJ1-2; a possible D gene is TRBD1 (6 bases). The length of the CDR3 is 14 residues. Trimming took off 7 bases at V and 0 bases at J, with 12 bases between the two ends. Germline CDR1 reads MGHRA; CDR2 reads YSYEKL. The CDR3 loop is CASKRTAANYGYTF. The CDR3 DNA follows: TGCGCCAGCAAAAGGACAGCAGCTAACTATGGCTACACCTTC.

This chain joins TRBV28 and TRBJ2-7; either TRBD1 or TRBD2 may fit D (5 bases each). V was cut by 5 bases and J by 3 bases, with 17 bases left in between. Germline lookup yields CDR1 MDHEN and CDR2 SYDVKM. The CDR3 consists of 15 residues. CDR3 nucleotide sequence: TGTGCCAGCAGTCGGCCCGGGACCAGGAACTACGAGCAGTACTTC. The encoded protein is CASSRPGTRNYEQYF.

In this sample, this clone turned up a few times. This rearrangement joins TRBV5-1 to TRBJ1-2; D is unclear. Per germline, CDR1 SGHRS and CDR2 YFSETQ. There are 14 residues in the CDR3. Trimming took 2 bases from V and 4 from J, leaving 12 bases between them. CDR3 residues: CASSLAGSRYGYTF. CDR3 coding DNA: TGCGCCAGCAGCTTAGCAGGATCACGCTATGGCTACACCTTC.

This chain links TRBV2 with TRBJ1-5; D is unclear. Germline CDR1 is SNHLY and CDR2 is FYNNEI. V gave up 1 base and J gave up 0 bases, with 10 bases separating them. This CDR3 spans 16 amino acids. The CDR3 DNA sequence: TGTGCCAGCAGTGAAGGAGTGAGGATTAGCAATCAGCCCCAGCATTTT. It encodes CASSEGVRISNQPQHF. The whole variable domain, remainder taken from reference TRBV2 and TRBJ1-5, is EPEVTQTPSHQVTQMGQEVILRCVPISNHLYFYWYRQILGQKVEFLVSFYNNEISEKSEIFDDQFSVERPDGSNFTLKIRSTKLEDSAMYFCASSEGVRISNQPQHFGDGTRLSIL.

The chain links TRBV6-6 to TRBJ2-7; a weak D match, TRBD2 (7 bases). The germline V gene has CDR1 MNHNY and CDR2 SVGAGI (reference sequence). V lost 7 bases and J lost 2, with 15 bases in between. The CDR3 extends over 14 amino acids. The CDR3 DNA reads TGTGCCAGCACCTCAGGGGCGGGGGCCTACGAGCAGTACTTC. This gives the protein CASTSGAGAYEQYF.

This clone was detected a few times. This chain uses TRBV4-1 with TRBJ2-3; D not resolved. The germline V gene encodes CDR1 MGHRA and CDR2 YSYEKL. This CDR3 has 16 amino acids. V shed 1 base and J shed 6 bases, with 17 bases lying between them. The DNA of the CDR3 is TGCGCCAGCAGCCAAGTCGTCAGGCAGCCCGGGGATACGCAGTATTTT. Amino acid sequence: CASSQVVRQPGDTQYF.

This rearrangement joins TRBV9 to TRBJ2-7; D uncertain. This CDR3 region has 13 residues. V lost 0 bases, J lost 0 bases, and 4 bases lay in between. In germline, CDR1 is SGDLS, CDR2 YYNGEE. CDR3: CASSVGSSYEQYF. CDR3 coding DNA: TGTGCCAGCAGCGTAGGCAGCTCCTACGAGCAGTACTTC.

The rearrangement links TRBV7-2 to TRBJ1-3; 9 bases map to TRBD1. Germline trimming cut 1 base from V and 4 bases from J; bases unmatched to any gene: 5. CDR1 is SGHTA, CDR2 FQGNSA, per germline. This CDR3 spans 16 amino acids. This CDR3 reads CASSLVFGQGGNTIYF. CDR3 nucleotides: TGTGCCAGCAGCTTAGTGTTTGGACAGGGGGGAAACACCATATATTTT.

The chain combines TRBV21-1 with TRBJ2-5. TRBV21-1 is an annotated pseudogene. The CDR3 has 15 residues. The CDR3 nucleotides read TGTGCCAGCAGTTTCACCGGGACGATGGGGGAGACCCAGTACTTC. Protein: CASSFTGTMGETQYF.

This clone was observed a few times. The chain employs TRBV5-6 and TRBJ2-1; 8 nucleotides align to TRBD1. The length of the CDR3 is 13 residues. J gave up 13 bases and V 4 bases, and 10 bases lay outside the gene matches. The germline gives CDR1 SGHDT, CDR2 YYEEEE. CDR3 in amino acids: CASSGQDRASQFF. The DNA for the CDR3 is TGTGCCAGCAGCGGCCAGGACAGGGCTAGTCAGTTCTTC.

The chain is built from TRBV5-1 and TRBJ2-1; 8 bases match TRBD2. Losses at the gene ends were 0 bases for V and 4 bases for J; bases not matched to a gene: 6. Germline assignment: CDR1 SGHRS and CDR2 YFSETQ. The CDR3 extends over 16 amino acids. CDR3 residues: CASSLVAGGLYNEQFF. CDR3 bases: TGCGCCAGCAGCTTGGTTGCGGGGGGATTATACAATGAGCAGTTCTTC.

The V call is TRBV18, the J call TRBJ1-3, with 7 bases that match TRBD1. The V segment lost 1 base and the J segment 0 bases; nucleotides outside the gene matches: 6. Looked up from germline, CDR1 is KGHSH and CDR2 is LQKENI. This CDR3 region has 17 residues. The CDR3 nucleotides are TGTGCCAGCTCACCACGACAGGGTGAAAGCTCTGGAAACACCATATATTTT. Residues: CASSPRQGESSGNTIYF.

This chain links TRBV7-2 with TRBJ2-1, with no clear D. CDR3 length equals 13 residues. The V gene lost 5 bases and the J gene lost 7 bases, with 12 bases spanning the gap. The germline V gene encodes CDR1 SGHTA and CDR2 FQGNSA. CDR3 region: CASSVNTMNEQFF. In DNA form, the CDR3 reads TGTGCCAGCAGCGTCAATACAATGAATGAGCAGTTCTTC.

This chain joins TRBV5-1 and TRBJ2-7, with TRBD1 matching over 8 bases. The CDR3 contains 15 residues. Germline values: CDR1 SGHRS, CDR2 YFSETQ. With V trimmed by 2 bases and J by 3 bases, 7 bases remained unmatched. The CDR3 nucleotides read TGCGCCAGCAGCTTTGATGGAGACAGGGGCTACGAGCAGTACTTC. Protein sequence: CASSFDGDRGYEQYF.

The chain is built from TRBV10-1 and TRBJ1-1, with D possibly being TRBD1 (5 bases). V lost 5 bases to trimming and J lost 3 bases, with 10 bases between them. This CDR3 contains 13 residues. CDR1 is WNHNN, CDR2 SYGVQD, per germline (reference sequence). CDR3 amino acids: CASSPGAHTEAFF. The CDR3 DNA follows: TGCGCCAGCAGTCCCGGGGCTCACACTGAAGCTTTCTTT.

This chain joins TRBV7-2 and TRBJ2-2; D not resolved. The CDR3 spans 12 residues. The ends were cut back, 8 bases at V and 6 bases at J, with 10 bases in the middle. CDR1 is SGHTA, CDR2 FQGNSA, per germline. The CDR3 loop is CASCPRAGELFF. CDR3 bases: TGTGCCAGCTGCCCACGAGCCGGGGAGCTGTTTTTT.